This T cell receptor (beta chain) is drawn from a study of blood T cell repertoires in COVID-19. Study-level information: Collection of acute and convalescent COVID-19 samples took place in the United States, Italy and Spain. Sample material is recorded as cDNA or gDNA derived from T cells, B-cell-depleted T cells, or PBMCs.

Study processing details: Amplifying reference gene primers gave estimates of nucleated cell counts. Method: immunoSEQ multiplex PCR; TCRdb's copy keeps in-frame clones and lacks some. The DNA gave D and trimming, while V, J and clone size come from that table. The sample gives 250,000 or so clones, 70% to 85% of which show up once; around 2.4% is in the top ten. Per germline, CDR1 SGHKS and CDR2 YYEKEE (reference sequence). This CDR3 spans 15 amino acids. With 6 bases removed from V and 3 bases from J, the gap between germline ends came to 18 bases. This clonotype was sampled from a man in his forties who had recovered from COVID-19. The sequencing input was peripheral blood. The V and J genes are TRBV5-5 and TRBJ1-2, with D tentatively TRBD1 (5 bases). CDR3 nucleotide sequence: TGTGCCAGCACTTACCAGGGTTCCATCCACTATGGCTACACCTTC. Protein product: CASTYQGSIHYGYTF. Based on the CDR3 plus reference TRBV5-5 and TRBJ1-2, the full variable domain is DAGVTQSPTHLIKTRGQQVTLRCSPISGHKSVSWYQQVLGQGPQFIFQYYEKEERGRGNFPDRFSARQFPNYSSELNVNALLLGDSALYLCASTYQGSIHYGYTFGSGTRLTVV.